The present T cell receptor (beta chain) was sequenced within a study of cytomegalovirus exposure and HLA in healthy donors. Trimming pared 1 base from V and 1 base from J, leaving 9 bases between. The germline V gene has CDR1 SGHKS and CDR2 YYEKEE (reference sequence). The CDR3 is made up of 16 amino acids. Libraries were prepared by immunoSEQ multiplex PCR; TCRdb keeps only in-frame clonotypes and omits some of them. This sample has some 140,000 clones, with approximately 86% found just once. General observations from the study: A few CMV-associated chains proved CMV antigen-specific in vitro.

This clone was observed once. What it recognizes is unknown. The source is a human donor in good health. The specimen sequenced was PBMCs. The rearrangement joins TRBV5-5 to TRBJ2-6; D is unclear. The CDR3 spells CASSLLRRSGANVLTF. The CDR3 DNA follows: TGTGCCAGCAGCTTGTTGAGGAGATCTGGGGCCAACGTCCTGACTTTC.